This T cell receptor (beta chain) derives from a study of blood T cell repertoires in COVID-19 (dated by TCRdb to 2018 to 2021). Background on the whole study: Samples from collaborators originated in the United States, Italy and Spain and spanned both the acute and convalescent phases of COVID-19. The prospective study material was composed of cDNA or gDNA derived from T cells, B-cell-depleted T cells, or PBMCs. Samples came from the ongoing ImmuneRACE study (first 160 participants) plus 1,254 subjects from 6 global collaborators. HLA class I and class II types, where available, came from metadata supplied by the sample provider rather than from assay-based typing. The dataset comprised deeply sampled blood TCRbeta repertoires from subjects exposed to, actively infected with, or recovered from COVID-19. Nearly every sample came with metadata listing a de-identified subject ID, COVID-19 status, age in years and sex. The repertoires were released in a freely available public database intended as a resource for research on the immune response to SARS-CoV-2.

Reading from cysteine to phenylalanine, the CDR3 counts 13 amino acids. Only the CDR3 DNA is retained, 39 bases long and in frame from the first base. The junction shows trimming of 5 bases on V and 4 bases on J, plus 13 bases between the germline ends. CDR1 SQVTM and CDR2 ANQGSEA were looked up in the germline V gene. Note on this clone: It has no known antigen specificity. No base quality values were provided; no much bigger clone lies one nucleotide off.

General conclusions and limits of the study: Clinical and demographic metadata were provided uncurated, with the amount varying by source and participant.

The collaborating institutions used their own protocols to collect whole blood in K2EDTA tubes. For TCRbeta analysis, collaborators shipped samples in one of three forms: frozen whole blood, isolated PBMCs, or DNA extracted from either of those sample types. TCRbeta CDR3 regions were amplified from genomic DNA by means of the immunoSEQ Assay, a bias-controlled multiplex PCR. As for the authors' bioinformatics: The number of nucleated cells in each sample was estimated from the amplification of reference gene primers within the assay. To quantify the absolute abundance of each unique TCRbeta CDR3 rearrangement, sequence reads were collapsed and filtered. For each sample, productive Simpson clonality was calculated as the square root of Simpson's diversity index over productive rearrangements. TCRdb retrieved this table from immuneACCESS and kept in-frame rearrangements only. Not all clones are present; in checked studies, unresolved V genes account for under half, and no reason is known for the remainder. V, J and clone size reflect that table, while D and trimming were determined from the DNA. This sample lists 60,000 to 70,000 clones; 80% to 90% were detected once. The biggest ten clones account for over 1.1% of the sample.

Recombination linked TRBV29-1 to TRBJ2-3; the D gene remains uncertain. This TCR came from a woman in her sixties or seventies with acute or convalescent COVID-19. Sequencing used peripheral blood. The CDR3 reads CSVRRSMADTQYF. The nucleotide sequence reads as follows: TGCAGCGTTCGGCGGAGTATGGCAGATACGCAGTATTTT.